This TCR beta chain was retrieved from a study of blood T cell repertoires in COVID-19. Study information: Sample material is recorded as cDNA or gDNA derived from T cells, B-cell-depleted T cells, or PBMCs.

This CDR3 contains 13 residues. V lost 1 base to trimming and J lost 4 bases, with 7 bases between them. Germline V gene lookup returns CDR1 MNHNS and CDR2 SASEGT. Authors' methods: Amplifying reference gene primers gave estimates of nucleated cell counts. The repertoire was sequenced with immunoSEQ multiplex PCR; TCRdb's copy has only in-frame clones and lacks some. Clone size and V and J calls were adopted from that table, with D and trimming inferred from the DNA. The table records about 220,000 clones, 75% to 90% of them present only once. Sequenced material: PBMCs or T cells enriched from blood (not recorded which). This sequence was found in a woman aged 18-35 years in a cohort exposed to, infected with or recovered from COVID-19 (not recorded which). V gene TRBV6-1 combines with J gene TRBJ1-1; D unclear. The CDR3 loop reads CASSEGPGTEAFF. The DNA of the CDR3 is TGTGCCAGCAGTGAAGGGCCGGGCACTGAAGCTTTCTTT.